The T cell receptor beta chain described here comes from a study of T cell responses to AZD1222 COVID-19 vaccine. Study results and limitations: Seropositive status at baseline applied to only five or six AZD1222 recipients. Within unmutated variant regions lay the reported targets of nearly half of spike-specific TCRs.

In the case of this clone: Its antigen is not identified.

CDR1 is LNHNV and CDR2 is YYDKDF in the germline V gene (reference sequence). The CDR3 extends over 15 amino acids. V trimming: 0 bases; J trimming: 4 bases; junction bases outside the gene matches: 2. Method: immunoSEQ multiplex PCR; TCRdb's copy keeps in-frame clones and lacks some. This sample has over 100,000 clones, with roughly nine tenths found just once. This TCR derives from an adult who received the AZD1222 COVID-19 vaccine. Sequencing used peripheral blood, obtained 28 days after the second AZD1222 dose. This chain joins TRBV15 and TRBJ1-4; 7 nucleotides line up with TRBD1. In DNA form, the CDR3 reads TGTGCCACCAGCAGAGACCGACAGGGTAATGAAAAACTGTTTTTT. It is translated as CATSRDRQGNEKLFF.